This passage covers 24 T cell receptor beta chains from one sample sequenced in a study of blood T cell repertoires in COVID-19. Measured with immunoSEQ multiplex PCR; TCRdb has only the in-frame clones, and not every one. The table has some 96,000 clones, approximately 87% seen once. The sample consisted of peripheral blood. The receptors here all came from a human donor in a cohort sampled during active COVID-19.

V is TRBV12-3 or TRBV12-4 and J is TRBJ1-1, with D perhaps TRBD1 (5 bases). V gave up 3 bases and J gave up 11 bases, with 13 bases separating them. There are 12 residues in the CDR3. CDR3 nucleotide sequence: TGTGCCAGCAGTTTTGGCCAGGGATCGGCTTTCTTT. Encoded protein: CASSFGQGSAFF.

J is TRBJ2-3 and V is TRBV29-1, with D possibly TRBD1 on 5 matching bases. The CDR3 runs to 12 residues. V was shortened by 7 bases and J by 9 bases, with 17 bases between the two germline ends. Germline V gives CDR1 SQVTM, CDR2 ANQGSEA. The CDR3 loop reads CSGLPSTGTQYF. CDR3 nucleotides: TGCAGCGGATTACCGTCCACAGGCACGCAGTATTTT.

The chain has TRBV7-2 and TRBJ2-1, with a possible D match to TRBD1 (6 bases). This CDR3 comprises 14 residues. V was pared by 1 base and J by 10 bases, with 14 bases between. In germline, CDR1 is SGHTA, CDR2 FQGNSA. CDR3 sequence reads: CASSLGGQPREQFF. CDR3 coding DNA: TGTGCCAGCAGCTTAGGCGGACAGCCAAGAGAGCAGTTCTTC.

This clone occurred once. The chain recombines TRBV27 with TRBJ1-6; D not certain. The CDR3 is 16 residues long. The germline V and J ends were trimmed by 4 bases and 5 bases, with 15 bases remaining between them. CDR1 MNHEY and CDR2 SMNVEV come from the germline V gene (reference sequence). The CDR3, as DNA: TGTGCCAGCAGTTATTTGGTCAAATCAGATAATTCACCCCTCCACTTT. Translating gives CASSYLVKSDNSPLHF.

This clone was observed a few times. This chain joins TRBV27 and TRBJ2-1; 14 positions match TRBD2. V lost 2 bases and J lost 7; bases outside the gene matches: 4. This CDR3 contains 16 residues. Germline values: CDR1 MNHEY, CDR2 SMNVEV (reference sequence). The CDR3 DNA is TGTGCCAGCAGTTTAAGGACTAGCGGGGGGATAAATGAGCAGTTCTTC. It translates to CASSLRTSGGINEQFF.

The chain is built from TRBV5-1 and TRBJ1-2; TRBD1 matches 7 bases. The V gene end was trimmed by 4 bases and the J gene end by 1 base; junction bases not matched to a gene: 4. There are 14 residues in the CDR3. Germline V gene sequence: CDR1 SGHRS, CDR2 YFSETQ. CDR3 sequence reads: CASSPDRLNYGYTF. The CDR3 DNA sequence: TGCGCCAGCAGCCCGGACAGGCTTAACTATGGCTACACCTTC.

V and J are TRBV24-1 and TRBJ2-3; D remains ambiguous. The V gene's germline CDR1 is KGHDR and CDR2 SFDVKD. This CDR3 has 15 residues. The V end lost 1 base, the J end lost 0 bases, and 7 bases lay between the germline ends. The DNA for the CDR3 is TGTGCCACCAGTGATTTTGTCAGAAGCACAGATACGCAGTATTTT. Protein product: CATSDFVRSTDTQYF.

The chain combines TRBV11-1 with TRBJ2-5, with D possibly TRBD2 on 6 matching bases. Deletions cut 5 bases from V and 1 base from J, with 11 bases between. The CDR3 contains 14 residues. CDR1 and CDR2 (germline): SGHAT, FQDESV (reference sequence). The CDR3 sequence is CASSRSSAQETQYF. As DNA, the CDR3 is TGTGCCAGCAGCAGGTCTAGCGCCCAAGAGACCCAGTACTTC.

The rearrangement joins TRBV7-3 to TRBJ2-2; D might be TRBD1 (5 bases). Germline V lookup: CDR1 SGHTA, CDR2 FQGTGA. The CDR3 extends over 13 amino acids. V was clipped by 8 bases and J by 6 bases, with 13 bases between them. The chain's CDR3 is CASGASGSGELFF. The CDR3 nucleotides are TGTGCCAGCGGGGCTAGTGGTTCCGGGGAGCTGTTTTTT.

This chain connects TRBV6-1 to TRBJ2-7, with D possibly being TRBD1 (6 bases). The V and J ends lost 3 bases and 1 base respectively, with 10 bases between them. This CDR3 comprises 14 residues. Looked up from germline, CDR1 is MNHNS and CDR2 is SASEGT. CDR3 bases: TGTGCCAGCAGTGAGGACAGTACGTCCTACGAGCAGTACTTC. This gives the protein CASSEDSTSYEQYF.

This clone was observed a handful of times. The V and J genes are TRBV7-2 and TRBJ2-7; no clear D gene. The V and J ends lost 1 base and 1 base respectively, with 8 bases between them. The CDR3 length is 14 residues. The germline V gene encodes CDR1 SGHTA and CDR2 FQGNSA. DNA for the CDR3: TGTGCCAGCAGCTTAGAAGTGAGATCCTACGAGCAGTACTTC. As protein: CASSLEVRSYEQYF.

The chain combines TRBV6-1 with TRBJ1-5, with TRBD1 identical over 8 bases. V trimming: 4 bases; J trimming: 0 bases; junction bases outside the gene matches: 8. The CDR3 has 17 residues. CDR1 and CDR2 from the germline V gene are MNHNS and SASEGT. DNA for the CDR3: TGTGCCAGCAGTGGGGGTCCAGGGGGCAGTAGCAATCAGCCCCAGCATTTT. This codes for CASSGGPGGSSNQPQHF.

This chain uses TRBV4-3 with TRBJ1-5; TRBD1 aligns across 7 bases. Germline V CDR1 and CDR2: LGHNA, YSLEER. Trimming at V came to 1 base and at J to 7 bases, leaving 13 bases not matched to a gene. CDR3 size: 17 residues. CDR3 in DNA: TGCGCCAGCAGCCAAGGGCTAATTAGGGGGCTGGAGCAGCCCCAGCATTTT. Its translation is CASSQGLIRGLEQPQHF.

The V gene is TRBV3-1 (or the pseudogene TRBV3-2), the J gene TRBJ1-2, with D hard to call. This CDR3 contains 13 residues. V was clipped by 0 bases and J by 6 bases, with 8 bases between them. The germline CDR1 and CDR2 sequences are LGHDT and YNNKEL (reference sequence). The CDR3 DNA reads TGTGCCAGCAGCCAAGATGTCGGGAATGGCTACACCTTC. Translating gives CASSQDVGNGYTF.

The chain carries TRBV2 and TRBJ2-1; tentatively, D is TRBD1 (5 bases). Germline loops: CDR1 SNHLY, CDR2 FYNNEI. The V end lost 5 bases, the J end lost 7 bases, and 15 bases lay between the germline ends. CDR3 size: 14 residues. Written as DNA, the CDR3 is TGTGCCAGCAGTTACCAGGGTATGTCAAATGAGCAGTTCTTC. It is translated as CASSYQGMSNEQFF.

The V gene is TRBV27, the J gene TRBJ2-3; 7 nucleotides agree with TRBD2. The V gene end was trimmed by 2 bases and the J gene end by 3 bases; junction bases not matched to a gene: 11. CDR3 size: 17 residues. CDR1 and CDR2 from the germline V gene are MNHEY and SMNVEV (reference sequence). The CDR3 nucleotides are TGTGCCAGCAGTTTAGGTAGGACTAGAGGATCAACAGATACGCAGTATTTT. Protein product: CASSLGRTRGSTDTQYF.

The chain combines TRBV6-6 with TRBJ2-1, with a weak D call TRBD1 (5 bases). Germline CDR1 reads MNHNY; CDR2 reads SVGAGI (reference sequence). The CDR3 sequence is 15 residues long. Trimming pared 6 bases from V and 0 bases from J, leaving 12 bases between. CDR3: CASSQGSSSYNEQFF. The CDR3 DNA follows: TGTGCCAGCAGCCAGGGATCAAGCTCCTACAATGAGCAGTTCTTC.

This chain links TRBV27 with TRBJ2-6, with D maybe TRBD1 (5 bases). Germline loops: CDR1 MNHEY, CDR2 SMNVEV (reference sequence). Between the trimmed V and J ends, which lost 6 bases and 0 bases, there was a span of 9 bases. There are 15 residues in the CDR3. For the CDR3, the DNA is TGTGCCAGCAGGACAGCGAACTCTGGGGCCAACGTCCTGACTTTC. It specifies CASRTANSGANVLTF.

This chain connects TRBV28 to TRBJ2-1; perhaps TRBD2 as D (5 bases). The length of the CDR3 is 16 residues. V was clipped by 2 bases and J by 3 bases, with 14 bases between them. Germline V lookup: CDR1 MDHEN, CDR2 SYDVKM. The CDR3 loop reads CASSLGGSGFYNEQFF. The CDR3 DNA is TGTGCCAGCAGTTTAGGTGGGAGCGGTTTCTACAATGAGCAGTTCTTC. The full variable domain, with the rest looked up from reference TRBV28 and TRBJ2-1, is DVKVTQSSRYLVKRTGEKVFLECVQDMDHENMFWYRQDPGLGLRLIYFSYDVKMKEKGDIPEGYSVSREKKERFSLILESASTNQTSMYLCASSLGGSGFYNEQFFGPGTRLTVL.

The chain combines TRBV7-2 with TRBJ1-2; D not certain. CDR1 is SGHTA, CDR2 FQGNSA, per germline. There are 15 residues in the CDR3. V dropped 4 bases and J dropped 0 bases, with 12 bases sitting between them. The CDR3 spells CASSSDGLPNYGYTF. Here the CDR3 DNA reads TGTGCCAGCAGCTCGGACGGACTACCTAACTATGGCTACACCTTC.

V and J are TRBV28 and TRBJ1-6, with D hard to call. The CDR3 sequence is 16 residues long. Germline CDR1 and CDR2: MDHEN and SYDVKM. V was shortened by 5 bases and J by 3 bases, with 14 bases between the two germline ends. The DNA for the CDR3 is TGTGCCAGCAGTAGCGCCACCGGGATCTATAATTCACCCCTCCACTTT. This sequence encodes CASSSATGIYNSPLHF.

V is TRBV19 and J is TRBJ2-1, with 7 bases that match TRBD1. CDR3 length: 14 amino acids. Germline CDR1 LNHDA, CDR2 SQIVND (reference sequence). After removal of 4 bases from V and 7 bases from J, the junction contained 7 bases not matched to a gene. CDR3 bases: TGTGCCAGTAGTAGGCAGGGGGTTGGGAATGAGCAGTTCTTC. It specifies CASSRQGVGNEQFF.

This clone was counted a few times. This chain joins TRBV5-1 and TRBJ2-3, with a weak D call TRBD2 (6 bases). The CDR3 loop spans 16 amino acids. Germline CDR1 is SGHRS and CDR2 is YFSETQ. Between the trimmed V and J ends, which lost 0 bases and 6 bases, there was a span of 17 bases. This CDR3 is CASSLDGRDGVDTQYF. The CDR3 region has the DNA TGCGCCAGCAGCTTGGACGGGCGGGATGGTGTTGATACGCAGTATTTT.

The CDR3 loop reads CSVEGSGQGGTTQYF. In nucleotides, the CDR3 is TGCAGCGTTGAAGGTTCTGGGCAGGGGGGTACGACCCAGTACTTC. V and J are TRBV29-1 and TRBJ2-5; D is possibly TRBD1 (7 bases). Germline values: CDR1 SQVTM, CDR2 ANQGSEA. CDR3 length equals 15 residues. V was trimmed by 1 base and J by 7 bases, leaving 19 bases between them.